Each of the 11 T cell receptor beta chains below was sequenced from the same sample in a study of cytomegalovirus exposure and HLA in healthy donors. Produced via immunoSEQ multiplex PCR; TCRdb's table is partial and in-frame only. The table shows fewer than 130,000 clones, with approximately 90% occurring only once. The specimen sequenced was PBMCs. These receptors came from a woman aged 30 to 39 in good health and CMV-seropositive.

This clone was seen only once. V gene TRBV7-3 combines with J gene TRBJ1-2; TRBD1 aligns across 7 bases. This CDR3 contains 20 residues. CDR1 and CDR2 from the germline V gene are SGHTA and FQGTGA. V trimming: 2 bases; J trimming: 4 bases; junction bases outside the gene matches: 22. The CDR3 nucleotides read TGTGCCAGCAGCTTACGAACTATCTCGACAGGGCCGAGTCGCTTCTATGGCTACACCTTC. This translates into CASSLRTISTGPSRFYGYTF. The entire variable domain, with the rest obtained from reference TRBV7-3 and TRBJ1-2, is as follows: GAGVSQTPSNKVTEKGKYVELRCDPISGHTALYWYRQSLGQGPEFLIYFQGTGAADDSGLPNDRFFAVRPEGSVSTLKIQRTERGDSAVYLCASSLRTISTGPSRFYGYTFGSGTRLTVV.

This chain links TRBV5-4 with TRBJ2-3, with TRBD2 matching 7 bases. Germline CDR1 and CDR2: SGHNT and YYREEE (reference sequence). Unmatched junction bases numbered 4, after V lost 3 bases and J lost 0 bases. The CDR3 totals 15 residues. The CDR3 spells CASSWGGPSTDTQYF. In DNA form, the CDR3 reads TGTGCCAGCAGCTGGGGGGGACCTAGCACAGATACGCAGTATTTT.

The chain joins TRBV5-6 to TRBJ2-3, with 15 positions matching TRBD2. V lost 1 base to trimming and J lost 6 bases; unmatched junction nucleotides: 9. Looked up from germline, CDR1 is SGHDT and CDR2 is YYEEEE. This CDR3 spans 18 amino acids. For the CDR3, the DNA is TGTGCCAGCAGCTTGCGGACTAGCGGGGGGGCAAGGCTCGATACGCAGTATTTT. It specifies CASSLRTSGGARLDTQYF.

In this sample, this clone turned up a few times. This chain joins TRBV6-5 and TRBJ1-5; 8 bases are a match to TRBD1. This CDR3 comprises 15 residues. Germline V gene data show CDR1 as MNHEY and CDR2 as SVGAGI. J gave up 1 base and V 6 bases, and 5 bases lay outside the gene matches. CDR3 bases: TGTGCCAGCAGAGCCAGGGGGCTAAGCAATCAGCCCCAGCATTTT. Encoded protein: CASRARGLSNQPQHF.

The rearrangement links TRBV6-1 to TRBJ2-1; 7 positions agree with TRBD1. Germline CDR1 is MNHNS and CDR2 is SASEGT. Trimming removed 7 bases from V and 14 bases from J; junction bases left unmatched: 11. The CDR3 length is 12 residues. The CDR3 DNA reads as TGTGCCAGCAACCCGACAGGGTCGAGGGAGTTCTTC. The encoded protein is CASNPTGSREFF.

The rearrangement joins TRBV7-2 to TRBJ2-3, with 12 bases aligning to TRBD2. CDR1 is SGHTA and CDR2 is FQGNSA in the germline V gene. The trim removed 3 bases at V and 4 bases at J, leaving 11 bases unmatched. This CDR3 is 18 amino acids long. The CDR3 DNA follows: TGTGCCAGCAGCTTCCCCTTAGCCGCTAGCGGGAGGGCAGATACGCAGTATTTT. The encoded protein is CASSFPLAASGRADTQYF. The full variable domain, with the rest looked up from reference TRBV7-2 and TRBJ2-3, is GAGVSQSPSNKVTEKGKDVELRCDPISGHTALYWYRQSLGQGLEFLIYFQGNSAPDKSGLPSDRFSAERTGGSVSTLTIQRTQQEDSAVYLCASSFPLAASGRADTQYFGPGTRLTVL.

The CDR3 loop reads CASSAPGGGDTQYF. CDR3 sequence (DNA): TGTGCCAGCAGCGCCCCCGGTGGGGGCGATACGCAGTATTTT. V and J are TRBV9 and TRBJ2-3; D is perhaps TRBD1 (6 bases). The germline V gene encodes CDR1 SGDLS and CDR2 YYNGEE. Between the trimmed V and J ends, which lost 3 bases and 6 bases, there was a span of 14 bases. This CDR3 spans 14 amino acids.

This clone is a singleton in its sample. The rearrangement uses TRBV10-3 and TRBJ2-2; D gene uncertain. Germline CDR1 is ENHRY and CDR2 is SYGVKD. This CDR3 comprises 17 residues. V dropped 0 bases and J dropped 1 base, with 12 bases sitting between them. Here the CDR3 reads CAISESKSTENTGELFF. DNA for the CDR3: TGTGCCATCAGTGAGTCGAAAAGCACAGAGAACACCGGGGAGCTGTTTTTT.

The sample holds one count of this clone. The chain combines TRBV5-4 with TRBJ2-3; 13 positions match TRBD2. The CDR3 loop spans 16 amino acids. The junction had 7 bases not matched to a gene; V was cut back by 6 bases and J by 3 bases. CDR1 and CDR2 from the germline V gene are SGHNT and YYREEE (reference sequence). In nucleotides, the CDR3 is TGTGCCAGCAACCATCCGGGACTAGCGGGGACAGATACGCAGTATTTT. It encodes CASNHPGLAGTDTQYF. Drawing the rest from reference TRBV5-4 and TRBJ2-3, the complete variable domain is ETGVTQSPTHLIKTRGQQVTLRCSSQSGHNTVSWYQQALGQGPQFIFQYYREEENGRGNFPPRFSGLQFPNYSSELNVNALELDDSALYLCASNHPGLAGTDTQYFGPGTRLTVL.

The J gene is TRBJ2-6, the V gene TRBV2; unclear D gene. Germline values: CDR1 SNHLY, CDR2 FYNNEI. The CDR3 spans 18 residues. V dropped 6 bases and J dropped 1 base, with 19 bases sitting between them. The CDR3 loop is CASRRSSLLGSGANVLTF. The CDR3 DNA reads as TGTGCCAGCAGGCGCTCCAGCCTCCTCGGGTCTGGGGCCAACGTCCTGACTTTC.

The V and J genes are TRBV27 and TRBJ1-3; a weak D match, TRBD1 (6 bases). Per the germline V gene, CDR1 is MNHEY and CDR2 is SMNVEV (reference sequence). Trimming removed 8 bases at V and 3 bases at J, with 14 bases between. The CDR3 totals 14 residues. The CDR3 bases are TGTGCCAGCCGGACAGCGGCGGGTGGAAACACCATATATTTT. Its protein product is CASRTAAGGNTIYF.